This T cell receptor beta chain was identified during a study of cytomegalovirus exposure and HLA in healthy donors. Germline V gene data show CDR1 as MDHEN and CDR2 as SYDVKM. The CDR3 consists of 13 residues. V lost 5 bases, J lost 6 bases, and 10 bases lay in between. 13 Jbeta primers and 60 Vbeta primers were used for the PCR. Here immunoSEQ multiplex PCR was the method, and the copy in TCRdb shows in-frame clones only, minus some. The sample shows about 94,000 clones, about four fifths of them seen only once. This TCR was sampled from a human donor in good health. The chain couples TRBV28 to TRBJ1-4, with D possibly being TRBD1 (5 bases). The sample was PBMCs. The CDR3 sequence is CASSLGAHEKLFF. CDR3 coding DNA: TGTGCCAGCAGTCTAGGGGCCCATGAAAAACTGTTTTTT.